What follows are 7 T cell receptor beta chains derived from one specimen sequenced in a study of blood T cell repertoires in COVID-19. Repertoires were generated with immunoSEQ multiplex PCR, while TCRdb's copy carries only in-frame clones and drops some. The sample has some 90,000 clones; about 84% are singletons. The sample taken for sequencing was peripheral blood. The receptors derive from a human donor in a cohort sampled during active COVID-19.

This clone showed up just once. The chain recombines TRBV19 with TRBJ1-5; 8 nucleotides agree with TRBD1. With 6 bases clipped from V and 2 bases from J, the junction kept 6 bases outside the gene matches. The germline V gene encodes CDR1 LNHDA and CDR2 SQIVND (reference sequence). The CDR3 contains 15 residues. CDR3 loop: CASRNRGRGNQPQHF. In nucleotides, the CDR3 is TGTGCCAGTAGGAACAGGGGGAGAGGCAATCAGCCCCAGCATTTT. Drawing the rest from reference TRBV19 and TRBJ1-5, the complete variable domain is DGGITQSPKYLFRKEGQNVTLSCEQNLNHDAMYWYRQDPGQGLRLIYYSQIVNDFQKGDIAEGYSVSREKKESFPLTVTSAQKNPTAFYLCASRNRGRGNQPQHFGDGTRLSIL.

This chain uses TRBV28 with TRBJ1-4, with a weak D call TRBD1 (6 bases). Germline V gene lookup returns CDR1 MDHEN and CDR2 SYDVKM. This CDR3 is 17 amino acids long. The V end lost 8 bases, the J end lost 0 bases, and 19 bases lay between the germline ends. CDR3 amino acids: CASGQPRQEATNEKLFF. CDR3 DNA sequence: TGTGCCAGCGGCCAACCCCGACAGGAAGCAACTAATGAAAAACTGTTTTTT. The full variable domain, in which reference TRBV28 and TRBJ1-4 provide the parts outside the CDR3, is DVKVTQSSRYLVKRTGEKVFLECVQDMDHENMFWYRQDPGLGLRLIYFSYDVKMKEKGDIPEGYSVSREKKERFSLILESASTNQTSMYLCASGQPRQEATNEKLFFGSGTQLSVL.

This chain uses TRBV2 with TRBJ2-5; 8 bases agree with TRBD1. CDR1 SNHLY and CDR2 FYNNEI come from the germline V gene. V lost 8 bases and J lost 4; bases outside the gene matches: 0. The CDR3 has 11 residues. In DNA, the CDR3 is TGTGCCAGCGACAGGGGAGAGACCCAGTACTTC. Translated, it gives CASDRGETQYF.

V gene TRBV6-5 combines with J gene TRBJ2-2, with unresolved D. The CDR3 spans 13 residues. V lost 6 bases and J 4 bases, leaving 9 bases between the germline ends. Germline loops: CDR1 MNHEY, CDR2 SVGAGI. The CDR3 protein is CASSYHTTGELFF. The CDR3 coding sequence is TGTGCCAGCAGCTACCACACCACCGGGGAGCTGTTTTTT.

The rearrangement links TRBV18 to TRBJ1-5, with a tentative D call TRBD1 (5 bases). V lost 4 bases to trimming and J lost 6 bases, with 10 bases between them. This CDR3 has 13 residues. Germline CDR1 and CDR2: KGHSH and LQKENI. The CDR3 DNA follows: TGTGCCAGCTCACAGGGCCAGGGTCAGCCCCAGCATTTT. Its protein is CASSQGQGQPQHF.

V usage is TRBV19 and J usage is TRBJ1-1, with D perhaps matching TRBD1 (6 bases). Trimming pared 3 bases from V and 4 bases from J, leaving 12 bases between. The CDR3 runs to 14 residues. The germline V gene encodes CDR1 LNHDA and CDR2 SQIVND (reference sequence). The CDR3 nucleotides are TGTGCCAGTAGTATTGGGGGCGCGGCCACTGAAGCTTTCTTT. This translates into CASSIGGAATEAFF. Based on the CDR3 plus reference TRBV19 and TRBJ1-1, the full variable domain is DGGITQSPKYLFRKEGQNVTLSCEQNLNHDAMYWYRQDPGQGLRLIYYSQIVNDFQKGDIAEGYSVSREKKESFPLTVTSAQKNPTAFYLCASSIGGAATEAFFGQGTRLTVV.

The chain employs TRBV6-6 and TRBJ2-7; 9 positions agree with TRBD1. CDR1 MNHNY and CDR2 SVGAGI come from the germline V gene (reference sequence). Germline trimming cut 2 bases from V and 6 bases from J; bases unmatched to any gene: 11. The length of the CDR3 is 16 residues. The CDR3 loop is CASSYGSGQGLFEQYF. The CDR3, as DNA: TGTGCCAGCAGTTACGGTTCGGGACAGGGCCTTTTCGAGCAGTACTTC.